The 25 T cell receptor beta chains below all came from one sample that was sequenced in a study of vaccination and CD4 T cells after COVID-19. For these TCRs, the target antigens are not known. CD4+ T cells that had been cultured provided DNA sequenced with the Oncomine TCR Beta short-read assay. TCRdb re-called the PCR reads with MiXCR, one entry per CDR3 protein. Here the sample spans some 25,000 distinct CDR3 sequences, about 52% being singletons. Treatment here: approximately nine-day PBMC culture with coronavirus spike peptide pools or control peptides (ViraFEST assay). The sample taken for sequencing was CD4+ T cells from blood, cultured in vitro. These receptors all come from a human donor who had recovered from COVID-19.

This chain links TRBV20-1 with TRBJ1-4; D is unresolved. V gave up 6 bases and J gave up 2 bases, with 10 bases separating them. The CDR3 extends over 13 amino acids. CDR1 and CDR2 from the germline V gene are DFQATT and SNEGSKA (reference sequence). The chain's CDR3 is CSATPETNEKLFF. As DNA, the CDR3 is TGCAGTGCGACGCCAGAGACTAATGAAAAACTGTTTTTT.

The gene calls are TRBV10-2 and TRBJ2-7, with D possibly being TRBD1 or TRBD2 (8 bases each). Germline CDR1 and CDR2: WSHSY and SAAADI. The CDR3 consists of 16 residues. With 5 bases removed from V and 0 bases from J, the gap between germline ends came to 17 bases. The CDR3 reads CASSLAGQVSSYEQYF. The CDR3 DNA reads TGCGCCAGCAGTTTAGCGGGACAGGTGAGCTCCTACGAGCAGTACTTC.

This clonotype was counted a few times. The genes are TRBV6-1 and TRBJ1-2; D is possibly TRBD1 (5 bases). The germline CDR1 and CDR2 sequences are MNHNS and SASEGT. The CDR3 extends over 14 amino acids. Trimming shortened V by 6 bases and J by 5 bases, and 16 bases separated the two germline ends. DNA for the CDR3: TGTGCCAGCAGCCCCGGACGGGGGTGGTATGGCTACACCTTC. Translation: CASSPGRGWYGYTF.

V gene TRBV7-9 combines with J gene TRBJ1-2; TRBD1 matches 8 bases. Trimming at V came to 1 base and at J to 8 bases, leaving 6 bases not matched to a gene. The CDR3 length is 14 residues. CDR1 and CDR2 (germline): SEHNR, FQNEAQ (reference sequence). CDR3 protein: CASSLDQGARGYTF. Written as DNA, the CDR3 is TGTGCCAGCAGCTTAGATCAGGGGGCGCGAGGCTACACCTTC.

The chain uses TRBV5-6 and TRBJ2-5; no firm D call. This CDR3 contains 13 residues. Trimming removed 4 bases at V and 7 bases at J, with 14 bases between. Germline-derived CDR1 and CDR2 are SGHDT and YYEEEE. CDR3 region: CASSPTPSGTQYF. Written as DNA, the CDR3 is TGTGCCAGCAGCCCGACCCCCTCCGGGACCCAGTACTTC. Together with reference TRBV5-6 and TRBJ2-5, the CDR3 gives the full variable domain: DAGVTQSPTHLIKTRGQQVTLRCSPKSGHDTVSWYQQALGQGPQFIFQYYEEEERQRGNFPDRFSGHQFPNYSSELNVNALLLGDSALYLCASSPTPSGTQYFGPGTRLLVL.

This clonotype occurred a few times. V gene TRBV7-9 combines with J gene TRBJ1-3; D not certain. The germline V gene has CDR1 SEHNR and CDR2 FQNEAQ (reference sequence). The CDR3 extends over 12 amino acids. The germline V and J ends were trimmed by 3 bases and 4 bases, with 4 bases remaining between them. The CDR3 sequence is CASSLSGNTIYF. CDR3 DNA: TGTGCCAGCAGCTTGTCCGGAAACACCATATATTTT.

The CDR3 sequence: CASSLAGDTYEQYF. The CDR3, as DNA: TGTGCCAGCAGTCTAGCGGGAGATACCTACGAGCAGTACTTC. V and J are TRBV27 and TRBJ2-7, with 10 bases identical to TRBD2. J lost 2 bases, V lost 5 bases, and 3 bases had no gene match. Germline V gene data show CDR1 as MNHEY and CDR2 as SMNVEV (reference sequence). This CDR3 comprises 14 residues.

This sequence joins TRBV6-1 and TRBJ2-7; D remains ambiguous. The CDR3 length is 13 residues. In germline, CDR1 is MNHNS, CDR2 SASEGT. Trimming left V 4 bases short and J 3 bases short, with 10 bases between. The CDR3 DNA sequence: TGTGCCAGCAGTGTCGCCTCCCTCTACGAGCAGTACTTC. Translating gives CASSVASLYEQYF.

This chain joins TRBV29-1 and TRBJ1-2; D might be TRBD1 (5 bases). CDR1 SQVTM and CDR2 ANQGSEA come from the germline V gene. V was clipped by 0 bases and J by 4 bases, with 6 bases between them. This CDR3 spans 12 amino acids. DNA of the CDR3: TGCAGCGTTGAAGAGGGGGGCTATGGCTACACCTTC. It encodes CSVEEGGYGYTF. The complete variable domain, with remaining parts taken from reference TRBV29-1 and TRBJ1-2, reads SAVISQKPSRDICQRGTSLTIQCQVDSQVTMMFWYRQQPGQSLTLIATANQGSEATYESGFVIDKFPISRPNLTFSTLTVSNMSPEDSSIYLCSVEEGGYGYTFGSGTRLTVV.

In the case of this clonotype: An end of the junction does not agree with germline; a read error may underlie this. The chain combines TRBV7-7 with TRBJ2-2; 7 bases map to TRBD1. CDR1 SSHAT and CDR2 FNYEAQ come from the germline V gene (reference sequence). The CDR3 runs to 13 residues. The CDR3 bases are TGTGCTAGCAGCCCGGACAGGCCCGGGGAGCTGTTTTTT. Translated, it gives CASSPDRPGELFF.

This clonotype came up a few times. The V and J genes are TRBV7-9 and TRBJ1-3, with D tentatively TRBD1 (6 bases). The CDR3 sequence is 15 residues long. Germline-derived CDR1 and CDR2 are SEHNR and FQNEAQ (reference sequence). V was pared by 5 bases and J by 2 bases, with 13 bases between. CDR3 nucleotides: TGTGCCAGCAGCACCCCTCGGGGGCCTGGAAACACCATATATTTT. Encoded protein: CASSTPRGPGNTIYF.

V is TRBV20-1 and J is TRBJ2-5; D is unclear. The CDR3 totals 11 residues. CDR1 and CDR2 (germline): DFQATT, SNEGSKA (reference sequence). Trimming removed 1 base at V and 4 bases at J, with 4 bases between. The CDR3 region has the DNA TGCAGTGCTAGAGCCGGAGAGACCCAGTACTTC. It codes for CSARAGETQYF.

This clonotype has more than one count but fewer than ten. The CDR3 DNA sequence: TGTGCCAGCAGCCTCGACAGGGACCGATGGTCCTACGAGCAGTACTTC. It yields the protein CASSLDRDRWSYEQYF. The chain links TRBV7-6 to TRBJ2-7; 7 positions match TRBD1. The CDR3 contains 16 residues. Germline CDR1 SGHVS, CDR2 FNYEAQ. V lost 5 bases, J lost 1 base, and 11 bases stayed unmatched.

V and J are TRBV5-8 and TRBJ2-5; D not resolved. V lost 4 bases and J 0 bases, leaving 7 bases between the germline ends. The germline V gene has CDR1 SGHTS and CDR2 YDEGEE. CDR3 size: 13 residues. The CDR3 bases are TGTGCCAGCAGCCCGGCTAACCAAGAGACCCAGTACTTC. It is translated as CASSPANQETQYF.

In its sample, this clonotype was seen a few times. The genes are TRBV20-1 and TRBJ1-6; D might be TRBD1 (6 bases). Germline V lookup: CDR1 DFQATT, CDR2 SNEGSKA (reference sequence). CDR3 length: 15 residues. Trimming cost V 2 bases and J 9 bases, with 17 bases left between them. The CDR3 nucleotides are TGCAGTGCTAGAAACCCTACAGGGACGGGTTCACCCCTCCACTTT. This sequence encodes CSARNPTGTGSPLHF.

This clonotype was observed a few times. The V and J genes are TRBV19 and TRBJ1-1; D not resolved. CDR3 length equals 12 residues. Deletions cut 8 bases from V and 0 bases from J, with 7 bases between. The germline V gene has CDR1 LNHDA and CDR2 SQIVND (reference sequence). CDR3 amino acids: CASLGLNTEAFF. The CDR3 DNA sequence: TGTGCCAGTCTAGGGTTGAACACTGAAGCTTTCTTT.

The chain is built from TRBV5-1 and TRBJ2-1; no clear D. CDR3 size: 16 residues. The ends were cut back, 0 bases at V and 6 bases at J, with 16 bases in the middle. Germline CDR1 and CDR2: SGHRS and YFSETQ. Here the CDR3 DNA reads TGCGCCAGCAGCTTGGTTCCGGAAGATTCGCGCAATGAGCAGTTCTTC. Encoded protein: CASSLVPEDSRNEQFF. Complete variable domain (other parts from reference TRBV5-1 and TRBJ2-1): KAGVTQTPRYLIKTRGQQVTLSCSPISGHRSVSWYQQTPGQGLQFLFEYFSETQRNKGNFPGRFSGRQFSNSRSEMNVSTLELGDSALYLCASSLVPEDSRNEQFFGPGTRLTVL.

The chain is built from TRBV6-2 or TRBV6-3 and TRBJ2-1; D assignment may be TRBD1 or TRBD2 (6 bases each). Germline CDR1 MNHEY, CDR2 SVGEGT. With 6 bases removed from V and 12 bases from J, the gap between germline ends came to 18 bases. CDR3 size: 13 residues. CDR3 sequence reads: CASSDTVGGGQFF. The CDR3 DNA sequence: TGTGCCAGCAGCGATACAGTCGGAGGGGGGCAGTTCTTC.

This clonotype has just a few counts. The CDR3 sequence: CASSLGTFAEETQYF. CDR3 DNA sequence: TGTGCCAGCAGTTTAGGGACATTCGCGGAGGAGACCCAGTACTTC. The chain combines TRBV28 with TRBJ2-5; possible D gene TRBD1, 6 bases. Trimming took 2 bases from V and 5 from J, leaving 15 bases between them. The CDR3 sequence is 15 residues long. Looked up from germline, CDR1 is MDHEN and CDR2 is SYDVKM. Full variable domain (remainder filled in from reference TRBV28 and TRBJ2-5): DVKVTQSSRYLVKRTGEKVFLECVQDMDHENMFWYRQDPGLGLRLIYFSYDVKMKEKGDIPEGYSVSREKKERFSLILESASTNQTSMYLCASSLGTFAEETQYFGPGTRLLVL.

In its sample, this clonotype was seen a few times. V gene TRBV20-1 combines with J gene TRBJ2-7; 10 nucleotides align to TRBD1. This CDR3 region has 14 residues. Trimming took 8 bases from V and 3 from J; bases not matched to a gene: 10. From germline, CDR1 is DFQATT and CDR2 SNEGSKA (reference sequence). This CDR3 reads CSPYRTGGFYEQYF. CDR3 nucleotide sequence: TGCAGTCCCTATCGGACAGGGGGATTCTACGAGCAGTACTTC.

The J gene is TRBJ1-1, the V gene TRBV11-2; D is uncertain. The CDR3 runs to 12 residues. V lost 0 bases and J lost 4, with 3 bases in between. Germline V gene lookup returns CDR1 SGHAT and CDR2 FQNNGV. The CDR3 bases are TGTGCCAGCAGCTTAGAATTCACTGAAGCTTTCTTT. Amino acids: CASSLEFTEAFF.

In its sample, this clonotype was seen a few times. For the CDR3, the DNA is TGTGCCAGCAGCATGATACCCGGGACGGGAAATAATTCACCCCTCCACTTT. Translated, it gives CASSMIPGTGNNSPLHF. The chain employs TRBV7-9 and TRBJ1-6; possible D gene TRBD1, 5 bases. V was cut by 5 bases and J by 5 bases, with 19 bases left in between. The CDR3 runs to 17 residues. Germline assignment: CDR1 SEHNR and CDR2 FQNEAQ (reference sequence).

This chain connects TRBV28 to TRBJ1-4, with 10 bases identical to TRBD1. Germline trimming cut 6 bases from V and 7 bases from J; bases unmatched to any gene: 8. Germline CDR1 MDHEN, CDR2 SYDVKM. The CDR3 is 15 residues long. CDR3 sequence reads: CASSETGGGGEKLFF. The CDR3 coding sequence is TGTGCCAGCAGCGAGACAGGGGGCGGAGGTGAAAAACTGTTTTTT.

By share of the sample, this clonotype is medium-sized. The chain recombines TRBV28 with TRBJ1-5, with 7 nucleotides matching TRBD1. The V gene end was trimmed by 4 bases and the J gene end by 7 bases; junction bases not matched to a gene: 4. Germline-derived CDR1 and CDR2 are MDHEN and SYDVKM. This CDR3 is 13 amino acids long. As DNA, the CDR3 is TGTGCCAGCAGTTATACAGGGGAGCAGCCCCAGCATTTT. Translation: CASSYTGEQPQHF. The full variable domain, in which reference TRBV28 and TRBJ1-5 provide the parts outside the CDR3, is DVKVTQSSRYLVKRTGEKVFLECVQDMDHENMFWYRQDPGLGLRLIYFSYDVKMKEKGDIPEGYSVSREKKERFSLILESASTNQTSMYLCASSYTGEQPQHFGDGTRLSIL.

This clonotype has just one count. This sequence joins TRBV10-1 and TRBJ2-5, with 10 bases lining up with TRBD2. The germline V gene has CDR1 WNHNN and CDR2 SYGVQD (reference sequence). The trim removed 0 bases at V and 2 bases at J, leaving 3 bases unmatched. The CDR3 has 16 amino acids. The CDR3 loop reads CASSESSSGGQETQYF. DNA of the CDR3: TGCGCCAGCAGTGAGTCGTCTAGCGGGGGACAAGAGACCCAGTACTTC.